Listed here are 18 T cell receptor beta chains from one sample, sequenced in a study of CD8+ T cells in alopecia areata. It was cDNA, reverse transcribed from extracted RNA, that served as the sequencing template. TCRdb keeps only in-frame clones here, not all; method: immunoSEQ multiplex PCR. The table includes 270,000 or so clones, roughly 64% detected once. Treatment specified: oral pan-JAK inhibitor, 5-10 mg twice daily. Sequenced here: CD4+ T cells sorted from blood, sampled at week 24, from a patient treated with tofacitinib. These receptors came from a human donor with alopecia areata.

This clone was found a few times. The V and J genes are TRBV5-1 and TRBJ2-1, with 11 positions matching TRBD1. Losses at the gene ends were 0 bases for V and 8 bases for J; bases not matched to a gene: 4. There are 15 residues in the CDR3. The germline gives CDR1 SGHRS, CDR2 YFSETQ. The CDR3 sequence is CASSLAGQGVDEQFF. As DNA, the CDR3 is TGCGCCAGCAGCTTGGCGGGACAGGGGGTGGATGAGCAGTTCTTC.

V and J are TRBV4-1 and TRBJ2-3, with TRBD1 matching 7 bases. Germline V gives CDR1 MGHRA, CDR2 YSYEKL. The length of the CDR3 is 17 residues. V gave up 4 bases and J gave up 0 bases; unmatched junction bases: 10. The DNA of the CDR3 is TGCGCCAGCAGCCCCTACCGACAGGGTTCGAGCACAGATACGCAGTATTTT. It specifies CASSPYRQGSSTDTQYF.

The genes are TRBV29-1 and TRBJ1-4; 8 nucleotides line up with TRBD1. V lost 7 bases to trimming and J lost 6 bases; unmatched junction nucleotides: 4. Germline V lookup: CDR1 SQVTM, CDR2 ANQGSEA. CDR3 length: 12 amino acids. CDR3 nucleotide sequence: TGCAGCGCCTCGACAGGGGATGAAAAACTGTTTTTT. Translated, it gives CSASTGDEKLFF.

Turning to this clone: Other DNA sequences in this specimen translate into the identical CDR3. The rearrangement links TRBV7-2 to TRBJ2-3, with D possibly being TRBD1 or TRBD2 (5 bases each). The V and J ends lost 1 base and 3 bases respectively, with 8 bases between them. This CDR3 contains 14 residues. Germline V gene sequence: CDR1 SGHTA, CDR2 FQGNSA. CDR3 sequence: CASSLGWGTDTQYF. The CDR3 DNA follows: TGTGCCAGCAGCTTAGGTTGGGGGACAGATACGCAGTATTTT.

DNA of the CDR3: TGTGCCAGCAGTTCCGACATCCTTTCCTACGAGCAGTACTTC. Translated, it gives CASSSDILSYEQYF. The chain uses TRBV5-4 and TRBJ2-7, with D unclear. This CDR3 is built from 14 residues. Per germline, CDR1 SGHNT and CDR2 YYREEE (reference sequence). V was clipped by 5 bases and J by 1 base, with 13 bases between them.

This clone was found a few times. The V call is TRBV7-9, the J call TRBJ1-2, with D perhaps matching TRBD1 (5 bases). The CDR3 length is 15 residues. Germline lookup yields CDR1 SEHNR and CDR2 FQNEAQ (reference sequence). Trimming took 2 bases from V and 0 from J, leaving 10 bases between them. Here the CDR3 reads CASSLWDGPNYGYTF. Written as DNA, the CDR3 is TGTGCCAGCAGCTTATGGGACGGCCCTAACTATGGCTACACCTTC.

The chain employs TRBV5-1 and TRBJ1-1, with D uncertain. V was shortened by 4 bases and J by 10 bases, with 20 bases between the two germline ends. The CDR3 runs to 14 residues. Per germline, CDR1 SGHRS and CDR2 YFSETQ. The CDR3 DNA sequence: TGCGCCAGCAGCACCTCGGCCAGGCTCGAGGTAGCTTTCTTT. Protein: CASSTSARLEVAFF.

A note on this clone: This same CDR3 is encoded by further DNA sequences in the sample. J is TRBJ1-4 and V is TRBV30; D gene uncertain. Trimming removed 0 bases from V and 7 bases from J, with 3 bases in between. Germline V gives CDR1 GTSNPN, CDR2 SVGIG (reference sequence). The length of the CDR3 is 11 residues. CDR3 DNA: TGTGCCTGGAGTGTACGTGAAAAACTGTTTTTT. Its protein is CAWSVREKLFF.

This clone was recorded only once. The J gene is TRBJ2-5, the V gene TRBV25-1, with TRBD1 as a possible D gene (5 bases). CDR3 size: 15 residues. Germline lookup yields CDR1 MGHDK and CDR2 SYGVNS. Trimming left V 3 bases short and J 1 base short, with 12 bases between. The CDR3 nucleotides are TGTGCCAGCAGTGATCCGCGACAGTCCCAAGAGACCCAGTACTTC. This codes for CASSDPRQSQETQYF. The complete variable domain, with remaining parts taken from reference TRBV25-1 and TRBJ2-5, reads EADIYQTPRYLVIGTGKKITLECSQTMGHDKMYWYQQDPGMELHLIHYSYGVNSTEKGDLSSESTVSRIRTEHFPLTLESARPSHTSQYLCASSDPRQSQETQYFGPGTRLLVL.

This clone has more than one count but fewer than ten. Other DNA sequences in the same sample also yield this CDR3. The rearrangement links TRBV30 to TRBJ1-2; 8 nucleotides align to TRBD1. The J segment lost 5 bases and the V segment lost 1 base, leaving 0 bases of the junction unmatched. Germline CDR1 reads GTSNPN; CDR2 reads SVGIG (reference sequence). The CDR3 is 12 residues long. Here the CDR3 DNA reads TGTGCCTGGAGTGGGACAGGGTATGGCTACACCTTC. Its translation is CAWSGTGYGYTF. The full variable domain, completed using reference TRBV30 and TRBJ1-2, is SQTIHQWPATLVQPVGSPLSLECTVEGTSNPNLYWYRQAAGRGLQLLFYSVGIGQISSEVPQNLSASRPQDRQFILSSKKLLLSDSGFYLCAWSGTGYGYTFGSGTRLTVV.

This clone showed up just once. This sequence joins TRBV7-2 and TRBJ2-5, with 8 bases lining up with TRBD2. Trimming at V came to 0 bases and at J to 12 bases, leaving 18 bases not matched to a gene. Looked up from germline, CDR1 is SGHTA and CDR2 is FQGNSA. The CDR3 loop spans 17 amino acids. As DNA, the CDR3 is TGTGCCAGCAGCTTAGCGCTCGGACTAGCACGGGGTAGTGGGGAGTACTTC. It is translated as CASSLALGLARGSGEYF.

CDR3 nucleotides: TGTGCCAGCAGTGCACTCCGGGACGCGAGCACAGATACGCAGTATTTT. Translation gives CASSALRDASTDTQYF. The chain carries TRBV6-1 and TRBJ2-3; D may correspond to TRBD1 or TRBD2 (5 bases each). V dropped 4 bases and J dropped 0 bases, with 14 bases sitting between them. Germline loops: CDR1 MNHNS, CDR2 SASEGT. CDR3 length equals 16 residues.

This chain uses TRBV7-2 with TRBJ1-1; 9 bases line up with TRBD1. The germline V gene encodes CDR1 SGHTA and CDR2 FQGNSA. Trimming cost V 5 bases and J 4 bases; bases outside gene matches: 5. The CDR3 is made up of 14 amino acids. The CDR3 nucleotides read TGTGCCAGCAGCCCGTCGACAGGGGGCACTGAAGCTTTCTTT. It codes for CASSPSTGGTEAFF.

The chain links TRBV5-4 to TRBJ2-2; D uncertain. Germline CDR1 reads SGHNT; CDR2 reads YYREEE (reference sequence). The length of the CDR3 is 13 residues. Trimming removed 4 bases at V and 5 bases at J, with 9 bases between. DNA of the CDR3: TGTGCCAGCAGCCCGGACCCTACCGGGGAGCTGTTTTTT. This codes for CASSPDPTGELFF.

CDR3 amino acids: CASSALAGGRETQYF. The CDR3 DNA reads TGTGCCAGCAGTGCCCTAGCGGGGGGCAGGGAGACCCAGTACTTC. The genes are TRBV6-5 and TRBJ2-5; TRBD2 matches 11 bases. Germline lookup yields CDR1 MNHEY and CDR2 SVGAGI. The junction had 7 bases not matched to a gene; V was cut back by 5 bases and J by 5 bases. This CDR3 comprises 15 residues.

The genes are TRBV30 and TRBJ1-4, with D tentatively TRBD1 (6 bases). Germline V gives CDR1 GTSNPN, CDR2 SVGIG (reference sequence). Trimming cost V 1 base and J 5 bases, with 11 bases left between them. This CDR3 contains 14 residues. CDR3 sequence: CAWSAGGPNEKLFF. As DNA, the CDR3 is TGTGCCTGGAGTGCGGGGGGGCCCAATGAAAAACTGTTTTTT.

This clone showed up just a few times. The V call is TRBV29-1, the J call TRBJ2-1; 12 bases align to TRBD2. The CDR3 has 15 residues. Germline CDR1 is SQVTM and CDR2 is ANQGSEA. The V gene end was trimmed by 2 bases and the J gene end by 10 bases; junction bases not matched to a gene: 9. The CDR3 DNA follows: TGCAGCGTTGAACCCCTAGCGGGGGGGCCACGGGAGCAGTTCTTC. Its protein product is CSVEPLAGGPREQFF.

J is TRBJ1-2 and V is TRBV7-2; D not resolved. The CDR3 sequence is 15 residues long. V lost 5 bases, J lost 5 bases, and 18 bases lay in between. Germline CDR1 is SGHTA and CDR2 is FQGNSA. The CDR3 DNA sequence: TGTGCCAGCAGCCCCCGACGGAGAGGCCCTTATGGCTACACCTTC. Translation: CASSPRRRGPYGYTF.